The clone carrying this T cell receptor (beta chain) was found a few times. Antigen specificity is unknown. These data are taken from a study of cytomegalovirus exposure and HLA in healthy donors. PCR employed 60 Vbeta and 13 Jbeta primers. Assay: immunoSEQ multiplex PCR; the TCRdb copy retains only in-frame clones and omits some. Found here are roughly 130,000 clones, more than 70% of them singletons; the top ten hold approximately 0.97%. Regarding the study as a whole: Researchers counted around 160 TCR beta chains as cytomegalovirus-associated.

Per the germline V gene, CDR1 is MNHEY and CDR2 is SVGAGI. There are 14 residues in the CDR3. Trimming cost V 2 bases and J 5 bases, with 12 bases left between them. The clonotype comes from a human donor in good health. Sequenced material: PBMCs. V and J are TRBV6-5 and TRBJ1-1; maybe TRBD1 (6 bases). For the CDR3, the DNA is TGTGCCAGCAGTTACGGGCGGGGGGCTACTGAAGCTTTCTTT. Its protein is CASSYGRGATEAFF.